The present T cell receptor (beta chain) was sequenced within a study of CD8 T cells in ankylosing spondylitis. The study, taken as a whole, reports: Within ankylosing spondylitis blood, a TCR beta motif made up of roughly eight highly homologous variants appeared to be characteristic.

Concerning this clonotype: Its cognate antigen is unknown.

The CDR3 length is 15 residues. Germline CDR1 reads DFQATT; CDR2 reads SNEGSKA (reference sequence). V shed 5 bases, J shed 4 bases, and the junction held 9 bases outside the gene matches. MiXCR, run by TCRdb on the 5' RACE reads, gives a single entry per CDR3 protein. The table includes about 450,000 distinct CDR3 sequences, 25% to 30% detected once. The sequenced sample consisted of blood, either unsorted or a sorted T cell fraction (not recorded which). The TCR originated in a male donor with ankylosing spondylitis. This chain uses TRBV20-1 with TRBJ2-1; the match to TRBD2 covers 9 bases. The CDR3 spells CSAQLSSGDYNEQFF. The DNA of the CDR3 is TGCAGTGCTCAATTATCTAGCGGGGATTACAATGAGCAGTTCTTC.